A single sample is the source of the 5 T cell receptor beta chains below, sequenced in a study of beta chain features in type 1 diabetes (dated by TCRdb to 2016 to 2019). These receptors are not linked to any known antigen. Libraries were built with the immunoSEQ multiplex PCR assay. The High Capacity cDNA Reverse Transcription Kit was used to reverse transcribe all of the isolated RNA, meaning that expressed TCRB transcripts were what got sequenced. Entries here come from immuneACCESS through TCRdb and include only in-frame sequences with V and J called. Some clones fail to appear in such tables; in the studies checked, an unresolved V gene covers under half of the shortfall, and the cause of the remainder is unknown. For this sample there are about 120,000 clones; 15% to 20% appear just once. Clones ranked in the top ten supply 2% to 3% of the sample. General findings and caveats noted by the study authors: A moderate but significant shortening of TCRB CDR3 length was observed in type 1 diabetes patients in all four CD4+ subsets.

The sample consisted of central memory CD4+ T cells from blood. The receptors here all came from a man younger than 40 with type 1 diabetes.

This clone was counted a few times. The chain recombines TRBV2 with TRBJ2-3; 9 positions match TRBD2. The germline CDR1 and CDR2 sequences are SNHLY and FYNNEI. The CDR3 has 15 amino acids. After removal of 3 bases from V and 4 bases from J, the junction contained 5 bases not matched to a gene. The DNA of the CDR3 is TGTGCCAGCAGTGACGCGACTAGCGGCTCAGATACGCAGTATTTT. It translates to CASSDATSGSDTQYF.

The V and J genes are TRBV7-8 and TRBJ1-5; weak D call: TRBD1 (5 bases). The CDR3 totals 14 residues. V was trimmed by 2 bases and J by 4 bases, leaving 9 bases between them. From germline, CDR1 is SGHVS and CDR2 FQNEAQ. The CDR3 loop reads CASSLQGRNQPQHF. The CDR3 DNA reads as TGTGCCAGCAGCTTACAGGGAAGGAATCAGCCCCAGCATTTT.

This chain uses TRBV2 with TRBJ1-2; 7 bases are shared with TRBD1. J gave up 13 bases and V 7 bases, and 9 bases lay outside the gene matches. CDR1 and CDR2 (germline): SNHLY, FYNNEI. The CDR3 covers 11 residues. The DNA of the CDR3 is TGTGCCAGCACCCAGGGGGTAACTGGCACCTTC. Its protein product is CASTQGVTGTF.

V is TRBV9 and J is TRBJ2-1; 11 bases map to TRBD2. The germline CDR1 and CDR2 sequences are SGDLS and YYNGEE. J gave up 4 bases and V 0 bases, and 3 bases lay outside the gene matches. This CDR3 has 16 residues. CDR3 nucleotides: TGTGCCAGCAGCGTAGGGACTAGCGGGTCTTACAATGAGCAGTTCTTC. Encoded protein: CASSVGTSGSYNEQFF.

CDR3 loop: CASSLANPGPQRRAYEQYF. CDR3 sequence (DNA): TGTGCCAGCAGCTTAGCCAACCCGGGCCCGCAAAGGAGAGCCTACGAGCAGTACTTC. The J gene is TRBJ2-7, the V gene TRBV7-2; D gene uncertain. Germline V gene sequence: CDR1 SGHTA, CDR2 FQGNSA. The V end was cut by 0 bases, the J end by 2 bases, with 23 bases between. The CDR3 runs 19 residues.